Included here is one T cell receptor (beta chain) sequence, with context. Original processing notes: Amplifying reference gene primers gave estimates of nucleated cell counts. The method was immunoSEQ multiplex PCR; TCRdb's version includes in-frame clones alone and lacks a portion of them. V and J calls and clone size are given by that table; D and trimming were obtained from the DNA. The data hold about 200,000 clones, with about 90% observed a single time. This specimen belongs to a study of blood T cell repertoires in COVID-19. Study-wide background: From T cells, B-cell-depleted T cells, or PBMCs came the material, which was cDNA or gDNA.

V shed 5 bases and J shed 1 base, with 11 bases lying between them. There are 15 residues in the CDR3. Germline CDR1 reads SGHTA; CDR2 reads FQGTGA. The TCR was taken from a woman aged 45-60 years with acute or convalescent COVID-19. The specimen was peripheral blood. The chain joins TRBV7-3 to TRBJ2-2, with TRBD2 as a possible D gene (6 bases). The CDR3 protein is CASSIHGGNTGELFF. CDR3 DNA: TGTGCCAGCAGCATCCACGGGGGGAACACCGGGGAGCTGTTTTTT.